Sequencing of this TCR beta chain was carried out in a study of blood T cell repertoires in COVID-19. The assay was immunoSEQ multiplex PCR, and TCRdb's table has in-frame clones only and misses some. This table holds 230,000 or so clones, roughly nine tenths found once. The CDR3 contains 16 residues. The germline V gene has CDR1 SGHTA and CDR2 FQGNSA. V was trimmed by 2 bases and J by 0 bases, leaving 10 bases between them. This clonotype was obtained from a man aged 40-50 years with active or convalescent COVID-19. Material: peripheral blood. J is TRBJ1-4 and V is TRBV7-2; D is unclear. The CDR3: CASSLSSAATNEKLFF. Written as DNA, the CDR3 is TGTGCCAGCAGCTTAAGTAGCGCCGCAACTAATGAAAAACTGTTTTTT.